The sequence of this TCR beta chain was determined in a study of T cell repertoires in cytomegalovirus infection. Looking at the study overall: Matching HLA type and CMV infection were both indicated by public TCR beta signatures.

The germline CDR1 and CDR2 sequences are MGHRA and YSYEKL. This CDR3 is 18 amino acids long. V was shortened by 7 bases and J by 5 bases, with 27 bases between the two germline ends. Findings and limits, study-wide: Dominant in the ex vivo response were TCR beta clonotypes restricted by HLA-C and specific for CMV. The cumulative frequency of public TCR beta families distinguished individuals who carried CMV together with the relevant HLA.

For this clonotype: The antigen is not known.

MiXCR, applied by TCRdb to the reads, yields one record per CDR3 protein. Of about 740,000 distinct CDR3 sequences in the sample, approximately 34% were seen once. This receptor was obtained from a human donor in good health (CMV status not recorded). Some clones in this sample may be carry-over from other donors' samples. The rearrangement links TRBV4-1 to TRBJ2-4; perhaps TRBD2 as D (6 bases). Material for sequencing was PBMCs. The CDR3 sequence is CASIQDPSGTSIQNIQYF. Written as DNA, the CDR3 is TGCGCCAGCATACAAGATCCCTCCGGGACTTCTATCCAAAACATTCAGTACTTC.